This entry lists 8 T cell receptor beta chains sequenced from one sample in a study of blood T cell repertoires in COVID-19. Produced via immunoSEQ multiplex PCR; TCRdb's table is partial and in-frame only. Of some 220,000 clones listed, approximately 80% are singletons. Material: peripheral blood. All receptors derive from a human donor in a cohort sampled during active COVID-19.

This clone was detected once. V and J are TRBV28 and TRBJ1-2; TRBD1 agrees at 7 bases. CDR3 length: 13 amino acids. Germline loops: CDR1 MDHEN, CDR2 SYDVKM. V was clipped by 1 base and J by 8 bases; unmatched bases: 4. CDR3 sequence reads: CASSLSYRGGYTF. The CDR3 DNA follows: TGTGCCAGCAGTTTATCCTACAGGGGCGGCTACACCTTC.

DNA for the CDR3: TGCGCCAGCGGAGCGATCCCCCGGTATAGCAATCAGCCCCAGCATTTT. Translated, it gives CASGAIPRYSNQPQHF. The chain is built from TRBV5-1 and TRBJ1-5; the D is unclear. This CDR3 region has 16 residues. The V gene lost 7 bases and the J gene lost 0 bases, with 17 bases spanning the gap. The germline gives CDR1 SGHRS, CDR2 YFSETQ.

The gene calls are TRBV9 and TRBJ2-1, with 10 positions matching TRBD2. Germline trimming cut 1 base from V and 10 bases from J; bases unmatched to any gene: 2. The CDR3 is 13 amino acids. Per germline, CDR1 SGDLS and CDR2 YYNGEE. The CDR3 DNA sequence: TGTGCCAGCAGCGTATCACTAGCGGGAGAGCAGTTCTTC. The encoded protein is CASSVSLAGEQFF.

The J gene is TRBJ2-7, the V gene TRBV6-2 or TRBV6-3, with D uncertain. Germline CDR1 MNHEY, CDR2 SVGEGT. Trimming removed 5 bases from V and 3 bases from J, with 14 bases in between. The CDR3 is 14 amino acids. The DNA of the CDR3 is TGTGCCAGCAGTGCCCGGTTAAATTTCTACGAGCAGTACTTC. It is translated as CASSARLNFYEQYF.

This clone was recorded a few times. The CDR3 is CAWRWRGNTEAFF. CDR3 nucleotides: TGTGCCTGGAGGTGGCGGGGGAACACTGAAGCTTTCTTT. V is TRBV30 and J is TRBJ1-1; D is undetermined. Trimming left V 3 bases short and J 1 base short, with 9 bases between. CDR1 is GTSNPN, CDR2 SVGIG, per germline (reference sequence). The CDR3 contains 13 residues. Supplemented by reference TRBV30 and TRBJ1-1, the full variable domain reads SQTIHQWPATLVQPVGSPLSLECTVEGTSNPNLYWYRQAAGRGLQLLFYSVGIGQISSEVPQNLSASRPQDRQFILSSKKLLLSDSGFYLCAWRWRGNTEAFFGQGTRLTVV.

This clone was observed once. This chain links TRBV6-5 with TRBJ1-5; maybe TRBD1 (5 bases). There are 13 residues in the CDR3. Germline V gene sequence: CDR1 MNHEY, CDR2 SVGAGI. The V and J ends lost 7 bases and 5 bases respectively, with 12 bases between them. In nucleotides, the CDR3 is TGTGCCAGCAATTCGGGGGGGGATCAGCCCCAGCATTTT. Residues: CASNSGGDQPQHF.

This clone has just a few counts. The chain is built from TRBV6-7 and TRBJ1-4, with 12 bases matching TRBD1. TRBV6-7 is noted as an ORF with a role that remains uncertain. V lost 5 bases, J lost 4 bases, and 11 bases stayed unmatched. CDR3 length equals 18 residues. The CDR3 region has the DNA TGTGCCAGCAGTCCACCCCGGGACAGGGGGCTTGTTAATGAAAAACTGTTTTTT. Translation: CASSPPRDRGLVNEKLFF.

This clone was detected once. The V and J genes are TRBV5-1 and TRBJ2-3, with TRBD2 matching over 9 bases. This CDR3 comprises 15 residues. CDR1 is SGHRS, CDR2 YFSETQ, per germline. The V and J ends lost 0 bases and 5 bases, in that order; junction bases with no gene match: 4. CDR3 residues: CASSLDLAGIDTQYF. The CDR3 DNA sequence: TGCGCCAGCAGCTTGGATCTAGCGGGAATAGATACGCAGTATTTT.